This T cell receptor beta chain was recovered during a study of T cells in localized non-small cell lung cancer. In germline, CDR1 is KGHSH, CDR2 LQKENI. Deletions cut 5 bases from V and 6 bases from J, with 16 bases between. CDR3 length equals 14 residues. TCRdb's copy holds only in-frame clones and misses some; the assay was immunoSEQ multiplex PCR. The data contain about 4,000 clones, 20% to 30% of them singletons. V is TRBV18 and J is TRBJ1-1; D perhaps matches TRBD1 (6 bases). The material sequenced was lung tumor tissue, taken before any cancer treatment. The source is a man between 35 and 75 years old with stage II lung adenocarcinoma. CDR3 residues: CASSAGTPGAEAFF. CDR3 bases: TGTGCCAGCTCAGCCGGGACACCTGGCGCTGAAGCTTTCTTT. Combining the CDR3 with reference TRBV18 and TRBJ1-1 gives the whole variable domain NAGVMQNPRHLVRRRGQEARLRCSPMKGHSHVYWYRQLPEEGLKFMVYLQKENIIDESGMPKERFSAEFPKEGPSILRIQQVVRGDSAAYFCASSAGTPGAEAFFGQGTRLTVV.